The next 25 T cell receptor beta chains were all read from a single sample in a study of post-analysis software for immune sequencing data (dated by TCRdb to between 2014 and 2017). Library method: PCR. Sequencing was carried out with an Illumina HiSeq 2500. Unique molecular identifiers were incorporated into TCR beta cDNA libraries to reduce PCR and sequencing biases. TCRdb reprocessing: public reads trimmed at Q25 with fastp, clones called with MiXCR, in-frame beta chains kept. Records with the same CDR3 protein are collapsed into one entry carrying the most frequent genes and DNA. Across this sample there are about 540,000 distinct CDR3 sequences, with 34% seen only once. Clones ranked in the top ten supply about 6% of the sample. No antigen has been identified for these receptors. Study-wide conclusions, independent of this receptor: Four or five TRBV segments, including TRBV5-6, TRBV5-1 and TRBV20-1, were significantly more frequent in patients than controls.

Source material: blood. These receptors originate from a girl under 18 with multiple sclerosis.

This clonotype was observed once. CDR3 DNA: TGTGCCAGCAGTGAAAGGCGGGGATACGAGCAGTACTTC. Residues: CASSERRGYEQYF. The chain is built from TRBV6-1 and TRBJ2-7, with D perhaps matching TRBD2 (6 bases). CDR3 length equals 13 residues. Germline lookup yields CDR1 MNHNS and CDR2 SASEGT. The germline V and J ends were trimmed by 2 bases and 4 bases, with 9 bases remaining between them.

The rearrangement joins TRBV7-9 to TRBJ1-1; unclear D gene. The germline V and J ends were trimmed by 5 bases and 0 bases, with 13 bases remaining between them. Germline CDR1 is SEHNR and CDR2 is FQNEAQ (reference sequence). This CDR3 contains 15 residues. CDR3 protein: CASSSDGSMNTEAFF. The CDR3 bases are TGTGCCAGCAGCAGTGACGGGAGCATGAACACTGAAGCTTTCTTT.

This clonotype was observed a few times. The chain has TRBV29-1 and TRBJ2-4; no clear D. Trimming pared 2 bases from V and 1 base from J, leaving 6 bases between. The CDR3 has 13 amino acids. Per the germline V gene, CDR1 is SQVTM and CDR2 is ANQGSEA. The CDR3 DNA is TGCAGCGTTGAATCCAGGGCCAAAAACATTCAGTACTTC. This sequence encodes CSVESRAKNIQYF.

This clonotype appeared a few times. CDR3: CASRRQDTYNEQFF. CDR3 coding DNA: TGTGCCAGCAGACGACAGGACACCTACAATGAGCAGTTCTTC. The chain uses TRBV27 and TRBJ2-1; a weak D match, TRBD1 (6 bases). V lost 6 bases and J 2 bases, leaving 11 bases between the germline ends. CDR1 is MNHEY and CDR2 is SMNVEV in the germline V gene (reference sequence). The CDR3 covers 14 residues.

The chain links TRBV5-1 to TRBJ2-7; tentative D call: TRBD1 (5 bases). The CDR3 extends over 16 amino acids. Per germline, CDR1 SGHRS and CDR2 YFSETQ. With 4 bases removed from V and 7 bases from J, the gap between germline ends came to 24 bases. CDR3 residues: CASSPETYRPAREQYF. The CDR3 DNA reads TGCGCCAGCAGCCCTGAAACGTACAGGCCCGCTCGAGAGCAGTACTTC. Using reference TRBV5-1 and TRBJ2-7 for the parts outside the CDR3, the full variable domain is KAGVTQTPRYLIKTRGQQVTLSCSPISGHRSVSWYQQTPGQGLQFLFEYFSETQRNKGNFPGRFSGRQFSNSRSEMNVSTLELGDSALYLCASSPETYRPAREQYFGPGTRLTVT.

The chain employs TRBV20-1 and TRBJ2-1, with TRBD2 as a possible D gene (6 bases). The J call is uncertain, as TRBJ2-7 better fits the DNA end. Germline values: CDR1 DFQATT, CDR2 SNEGSKA (reference sequence). The CDR3 consists of 15 residues. The CDR3 sequence: CSAQHLASSYNEQYF. CDR3 sequence (DNA): TGCAGTGCCCAACACCTAGCGAGCTCCTACAATGAGCAGTACTTC.

This clonotype has a handful of counts. The chain uses TRBV5-1 and TRBJ2-5; possibly TRBD2 for D (7 bases). With 4 bases removed from V and 1 base from J, the gap between germline ends came to 11 bases. This CDR3 is built from 14 residues. CDR1 is SGHRS and CDR2 is YFSETQ in the germline V gene. This CDR3 is CASSIGGPQETQYF. CDR3 nucleotides: TGCGCCAGCAGCATCGGGGGGCCCCAAGAGACCCAGTACTTC.

The rearrangement joins TRBV7-2 to TRBJ2-3; D not certain. The CDR3 spans 12 residues. CDR1 and CDR2 (germline): SGHTA, FQGNSA. V was cut by 3 bases and J by 4 bases, with 5 bases left in between. CDR3 sequence: CASSFQPDTQYF. CDR3 nucleotides: TGTGCCAGCAGCTTCCAGCCAGATACGCAGTATTTT.

The rearrangement links TRBV20-1 to TRBJ2-3; perhaps TRBD1 as D (5 bases). This CDR3 contains 16 residues. Germline V gene lookup returns CDR1 DFQATT and CDR2 SNEGSKA (reference sequence). Trimming removed 6 bases from V and 0 bases from J, with 19 bases in between. Here the CDR3 reads CSAQTNTQASTDTQYF. The CDR3, as DNA: TGCAGTGCCCAAACGAACACACAGGCTAGCACAGATACGCAGTATTTT.

The chain joins TRBV20-1 to TRBJ2-7, with TRBD1 matching over 9 bases. The CDR3 runs to 14 residues. Germline V gives CDR1 DFQATT, CDR2 SNEGSKA (reference sequence). V lost 6 bases, J lost 11 bases, and 17 bases stayed unmatched. CDR3 amino acids: CSAALPGQGEGKYF. The CDR3 region has the DNA TGCAGTGCAGCCCTTCCGGGACAGGGTGAGGGGAAGTACTTC.

This clonotype was seen more than once but under ten times. This chain links TRBV25-1 with TRBJ2-7; D call uncertain. Germline CDR1 is MGHDK and CDR2 is SYGVNS. The V end lost 0 bases, the J end lost 3 bases, and 3 bases lay between the germline ends. There are 12 residues in the CDR3. The CDR3 bases are TGTGCCAGCAGTGAATATGGCTACGAGCAGTACTTC. It translates to CASSEYGYEQYF.

V gene TRBV28 combines with J gene TRBJ1-5; TRBD1 matches 12 bases. The trim removed 5 bases at V and 4 bases at J, leaving 9 bases unmatched. CDR3 size: 17 residues. Germline values: CDR1 MDHEN, CDR2 SYDVKM. CDR3 coding DNA: TGTGCCAGCAGTACCCCGGGACAGGGGGCAGGGAATCAGCCCCAGCATTTT. This sequence encodes CASSTPGQGAGNQPQHF.

The J gene is TRBJ2-3, the V gene TRBV5-1; D might be TRBD2 (5 bases). Trimming removed 3 bases from V and 4 bases from J, with 15 bases in between. The V gene's germline CDR1 is SGHRS and CDR2 YFSETQ. CDR3 length: 15 residues. The chain's CDR3 is CASSWRLAQADTQYF. The CDR3 DNA reads TGCGCCAGCAGCTGGAGGTTAGCGCAAGCAGATACGCAGTATTTT.

This clonotype showed up just once. The genes are TRBV20-1 and TRBJ1-5, with a tentative D call TRBD1 (5 bases). The CDR3 runs to 14 residues. V shed 0 bases and J shed 4 bases, with 10 bases lying between them. CDR1 is DFQATT and CDR2 is SNEGSKA in the germline V gene (reference sequence). The CDR3 DNA is TGCAGTGCTAGAGAATCGGGGGGTAATCAGCCCCAGCATTTT. Amino acids: CSARESGGNQPQHF.

The genes are TRBV7-9 and TRBJ1-4; 8 nucleotides match TRBD1. The germline V gene has CDR1 SEHNR and CDR2 FQNEAQ (reference sequence). This CDR3 region has 14 residues. The J segment lost 10 bases and the V segment lost 5 bases, leaving 9 bases of the junction unmatched. The CDR3 sequence: CASSHQTGVVKLFF. The DNA for the CDR3 is TGTGCCAGCAGCCACCAGACAGGGGTGGTAAAACTGTTTTTT. The entire variable domain, with the rest obtained from reference TRBV7-9 and TRBJ1-4, is as follows: DTGVSQNPRHKITKRGQNVTFRCDPISEHNRLYWYRQTLGQGPEFLTYFQNEAQLEKSRLLSDRFSAERPKGSFSTLEIQRTEQGDSAMYLCASSHQTGVVKLFFGSGTQLSVL.

The chain carries TRBV5-1 and TRBJ2-7; the match to TRBD2 covers 12 bases. This CDR3 has 15 residues. V trimming: 0 bases; J trimming: 3 bases; junction bases outside the gene matches: 1. CDR1 SGHRS and CDR2 YFSETQ come from the germline V gene. In DNA, the CDR3 is TGCGCCAGCAGCTTGGGGACTAGCGGGGTCTACGAGCAGTACTTC. As protein: CASSLGTSGVYEQYF.

In this sample, this clonotype turned up once. The chain recombines TRBV12-3 or TRBV12-4 with TRBJ2-7; maybe TRBD2 (6 bases). Trimming cost V 10 bases and J 2 bases, with 9 bases left between them. The CDR3 spans 11 residues. Here the CDR3 reads CATGTPYEQYF. CDR3 sequence (DNA): TGTGCCACTGGGACTCCCTACGAGCAGTACTTC.

The chain combines TRBV5-1 with TRBJ1-5; D unclear. This CDR3 has 15 amino acids. The germline V and J ends were trimmed by 0 bases and 5 bases, with 12 bases remaining between them. Germline assignment: CDR1 SGHRS and CDR2 YFSETQ. Here the CDR3 DNA reads TGCGCCAGCAGCTTGGACACGACGGAGGATCAGCCCCAGCATTTT. This sequence encodes CASSLDTTEDQPQHF.

This clonotype showed up just a few times. The chain has TRBV29-1 and TRBJ2-5; D is possibly TRBD1 (5 bases). Germline CDR1 is SQVTM and CDR2 is ANQGSEA. The CDR3 has 12 amino acids. Trimming removed 7 bases from V and 2 bases from J, with 11 bases in between. DNA for the CDR3: TGCAGCGGAAGGGGTTGGCAAGAGACCCAGTACTTC. Its translation: CSGRGWQETQYF.

The V gene is TRBV20-1, the J gene TRBJ2-3; TRBD2 matches 7 bases. Germline assignment: CDR1 DFQATT and CDR2 SNEGSKA (reference sequence). CDR3 length: 13 residues. Losses at the gene ends were 5 bases for V and 3 bases for J; bases not matched to a gene: 5. The chain's CDR3 is CSALAARTDTQYF. CDR3 in DNA: TGCAGTGCTCTAGCGGCACGGACAGATACGCAGTATTTT.

A note on this clonotype: Possible read error: a much larger clone is one base away. The gene calls are TRBV20-1 and TRBJ2-7; 7 nucleotides align to TRBD2. The J call may be wrong; the DNA end is better matched by TRBJ2-5. Germline CDR1 is DFQATT and CDR2 is SNEGSKA (reference sequence). The CDR3 loop spans 13 amino acids. The CDR3 DNA is TGCAGTGCTAGACTAGCGGATCAAGGGACCCAGTACTTC. Its translation is CSARLADQGTQYF.

This clonotype was seen only a few times. The chain links TRBV9 to TRBJ2-1; D is ambiguous. Looked up from germline, CDR1 is SGDLS and CDR2 is YYNGEE. The CDR3 runs to 13 residues. V lost 4 bases and J lost 6, with 11 bases in between. Written as DNA, the CDR3 is TGTGCCAGCAGCCCTCGGGCGGCCAATGAGCAGTTCTTC. This codes for CASSPRAANEQFF.

With respect to this clonotype: At one boundary the junction diverges from the germline segment, which might be a read error. The chain's CDR3 is CAGSNPGPAYNEQFF. DNA of the CDR3: TGTGCCGGCAGTAATCCGGGACCAGCCTACAATGAGCAGTTCTTC. The chain links TRBV2 to TRBJ2-1; D might be TRBD1 or TRBD2, each matching 5 bases. This CDR3 has 15 amino acids. Germline V CDR1 and CDR2: SNHLY, FYNNEI.

The table lists this clonotype with a few counts. V gene TRBV4-1 combines with J gene TRBJ1-2; the D is unclear. The length of the CDR3 is 14 residues. Trimming took off 0 bases at V and 4 bases at J, with 9 bases between the two ends. Germline CDR1 MGHRA, CDR2 YSYEKL. The CDR3 DNA is TGCGCCAGCAGCCAAGACGGGGTTGGCTATGGCTACACCTTC. Its protein is CASSQDGVGYGYTF.

This clonotype was seen only a few times. The chain combines TRBV28 with TRBJ1-2, with D maybe TRBD1 (6 bases). Per the germline V gene, CDR1 is MDHEN and CDR2 is SYDVKM. V was trimmed by 3 bases and J by 7 bases, leaving 15 bases between them. This CDR3 spans 14 amino acids. This chain's CDR3 is CASSFGQGLVGYTF. The CDR3, as DNA: TGTGCCAGCAGTTTCGGGCAGGGGCTGGTTGGCTACACCTTC.